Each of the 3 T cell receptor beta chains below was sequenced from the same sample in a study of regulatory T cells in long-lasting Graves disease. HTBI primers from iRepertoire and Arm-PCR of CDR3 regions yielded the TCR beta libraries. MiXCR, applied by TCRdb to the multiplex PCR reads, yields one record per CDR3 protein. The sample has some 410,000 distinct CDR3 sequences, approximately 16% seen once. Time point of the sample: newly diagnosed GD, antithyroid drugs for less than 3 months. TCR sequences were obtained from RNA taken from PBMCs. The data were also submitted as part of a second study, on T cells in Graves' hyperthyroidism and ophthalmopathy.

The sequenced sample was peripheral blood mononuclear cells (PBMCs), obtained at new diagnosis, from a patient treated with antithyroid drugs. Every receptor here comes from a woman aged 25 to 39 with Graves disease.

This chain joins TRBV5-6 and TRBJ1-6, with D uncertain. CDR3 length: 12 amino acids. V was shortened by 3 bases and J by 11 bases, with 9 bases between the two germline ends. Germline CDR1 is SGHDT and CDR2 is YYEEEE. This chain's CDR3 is CASSYQWAPLHF. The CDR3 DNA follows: TGTGCCAGCAGCTACCAGTGGGCACCCCTCCACTTT.

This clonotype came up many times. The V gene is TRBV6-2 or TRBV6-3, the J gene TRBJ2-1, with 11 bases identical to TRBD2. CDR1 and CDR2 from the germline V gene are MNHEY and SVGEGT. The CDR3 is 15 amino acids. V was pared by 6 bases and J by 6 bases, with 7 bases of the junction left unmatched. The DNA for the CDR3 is TGTGCCAGCAGAGAACTAGCGGGAGAGCGCAATGAGCAGTTCTTC. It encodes CASRELAGERNEQFF.

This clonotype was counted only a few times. CDR3 sequence (DNA): TGCGCCAGCACCAAGGGGGACCTTAACAATGAGCAGTTCTTC. Its protein product is CASTKGDLNNEQFF. The V gene is TRBV5-1, the J gene TRBJ2-1; a possible D gene is TRBD1 (6 bases). CDR1 and CDR2 (germline): SGHRS, YFSETQ. This CDR3 spans 14 amino acids. The germline V and J ends were trimmed by 6 bases and 5 bases, with 15 bases remaining between them.